The 5 T cell receptor beta chains below come from one sample, sequenced in a study of identical twins (dated by TCRdb to about 2016). Library creation used 5' RACE. Sequencing relied on an Illumina HiSeq 2000. Using fastp trimming at Q25 and MiXCR clonotype assembly, TCRdb reanalyzed the public sequencing data and kept in-frame beta chains. Rows with a matching CDR3 protein are joined into one entry that keeps the most common DNA and genes. In this sample the table shows about 1.7 million distinct CDR3 sequences, under 35% of which occur a single time. The ten largest clones add up to 0.27% of the sample. Source material: cord blood. The source is a newborn girl in good health.

V and J are TRBV28 and TRBJ2-7; no clear D. Germline assignment: CDR1 MDHEN and CDR2 SYDVKM. This CDR3 spans 13 amino acids. For the CDR3, the DNA is TGTAGCAGCAGTTCAACGACCGAGGTGGAGCAGTACTTC. Translation: CSSSSTTEVEQYF.

V usage is TRBV6-2 or TRBV6-3 and J usage is TRBJ2-5; 14 nucleotides align to TRBD2. The DNA end is a closer match to TRBJ2-7, so the J assignment may be wrong. Germline V CDR1 and CDR2: MNHEY, SVGEGT. The CDR3 is 17 amino acids. The CDR3 loop is CASSRRLAGGTLDEQYF. DNA of the CDR3: TGTGCCAGCAGCCGAAGACTAGCGGGAGGGACTCTCGACGAGCAGTACTTC.

This sequence joins TRBV20-1 and TRBJ2-5, with a possible D match to TRBD1 (5 bases). Deletions cut 5 bases from V and 1 base from J, with 11 bases between. This CDR3 has 13 amino acids. The germline gives CDR1 DFQATT, CDR2 SNEGSKA (reference sequence). The CDR3: CSALTDPQETQYF. The CDR3 DNA reads as TGCAGTGCTCTGACAGATCCCCAAGAGACCCAGTACTTC.

This clonotype was detected a few times. One end of the junction fails to match germline, which may point to a read error. The CDR3 is CSVEVLGGRSSEQYF. Here the CDR3 DNA reads TGCAGCGTTGAAGTCCTGGGTGGCAGATCCTCCGAGCAGTACTTC. V and J are TRBV29-1 and TRBJ2-7; unclear D gene. The CDR3 sequence is 15 residues long. Germline values: CDR1 SQVTM, CDR2 ANQGSEA.

In this sample, this clonotype turned up a few times. This chain connects TRBV18 to TRBJ2-7; D gene uncertain. Trimming shortened V by 2 bases and J by 3 bases, and 11 bases separated the two germline ends. The CDR3 sequence is 14 residues long. CDR1 is KGHSH and CDR2 is LQKENI in the germline V gene. The CDR3 protein is CASSPSRSDYEQYF. The CDR3 coding sequence is TGTGCCAGCTCACCATCGAGGTCCGACTACGAGCAGTACTTC. Variable domain in full (rest from reference TRBV18 and TRBJ2-7): NAGVMQNPRHLVRRRGQEARLRCSPMKGHSHVYWYRQLPEEGLKFMVYLQKENIIDESGMPKERFSAEFPKEGPSILRIQQVVRGDSAAYFCASSPSRSDYEQYFGPGTRLTVT.